This entry lists 15 T cell receptor beta chains sequenced from one sample in a study of T cells in narcolepsy. TCRdb's copy holds only in-frame clones and misses some; the assay was immunoSEQ multiplex PCR. The sample records roughly 25,000 clones, almost 85% being singletons. Sequencing was done on a sample of CD45RA- memory CD4+ T cells from PBMCs. The receptors were sampled from a human donor with narcolepsy.

This clone was observed a handful of times. The chain is built from TRBV11-2 and TRBJ2-1; no firm D call. The germline gives CDR1 SGHAT, CDR2 FQNNGV. The CDR3 is made up of 12 amino acids. V dropped 5 bases and J dropped 9 bases, with 11 bases sitting between them. CDR3 amino acids: CASSRSRREQFF. DNA of the CDR3: TGTGCCAGCAGCCGCTCCAGGCGTGAGCAGTTCTTC.

The genes are TRBV5-1 and TRBJ2-5; D possibly matches TRBD1 or TRBD2 (5 bases each). Germline V gene lookup returns CDR1 SGHRS and CDR2 YFSETQ. The V and J ends lost 4 bases and 5 bases respectively, with 15 bases between them. The CDR3 extends over 14 amino acids. CDR3 residues: CASSRGARGETQYF. For the CDR3, the DNA is TGCGCCAGCAGCAGGGGCGCGAGGGGCGAGACCCAGTACTTC. Full variable domain (missing parts from reference TRBV5-1 and TRBJ2-5): KAGVTQTPRYLIKTRGQQVTLSCSPISGHRSVSWYQQTPGQGLQFLFEYFSETQRNKGNFPGRFSGRQFSNSRSEMNVSTLELGDSALYLCASSRGARGETQYFGPGTRLLVL.

This sequence joins TRBV11-2 and TRBJ2-3; TRBD2 matches at 10 bases. The CDR3 contains 18 residues. Germline assignment: CDR1 SGHAT and CDR2 FQNNGV. J lost 6 bases, V lost 4 bases, and 16 bases had no gene match. As DNA, the CDR3 is TGTGCCAGCAGCTCCTTCCTTCGGCTAGCGGGAGCTCGCGATACGCAGTATTTT. It encodes CASSSFLRLAGARDTQYF.

This clone turned up a few times. The CDR3 protein is CASSYSGGGNEQFF. Here the CDR3 DNA reads TGTGCCAGCAGTTACTCGGGGGGTGGCAATGAGCAGTTCTTC. The chain uses TRBV6-5 and TRBJ2-1, with D perhaps TRBD2 (6 bases). The CDR3 totals 14 residues. Germline V lookup: CDR1 MNHEY, CDR2 SVGAGI. V was clipped by 0 bases and J by 6 bases, with 9 bases between them.

This clone showed up just a few times. V and J are TRBV6-5 and TRBJ1-1; D call uncertain. This CDR3 is built from 15 residues. The germline V gene encodes CDR1 MNHEY and CDR2 SVGAGI. V lost 6 bases, J lost 1 base, and 15 bases lay in between. For the CDR3, the DNA is TGTGCCAGCAGGGAGAGCGGACTTTCGAACACTGAAGCTTTCTTT. Protein sequence: CASRESGLSNTEAFF.

The chain uses TRBV19 and TRBJ2-6, with a weak D call TRBD1 (6 bases). V was clipped by 9 bases and J by 0 bases, with 24 bases between them. This CDR3 spans 19 amino acids. Germline V gene lookup returns CDR1 LNHDA and CDR2 SQIVND (reference sequence). CDR3 residues: CASSRSGTPTTSGANVLTF. The DNA of the CDR3 is TGTGCCAGCAGCCGCTCCGGGACACCAACCACCTCTGGGGCCAACGTCCTGACTTTC.

V usage is TRBV29-1 and J usage is TRBJ1-1; the D is unclear. The germline V gene encodes CDR1 SQVTM and CDR2 ANQGSEA. The CDR3 spans 11 residues. Trimming removed 6 bases at V and 0 bases at J, with 5 bases between. Here the CDR3 reads CSVAVNTEAFF. The CDR3 DNA sequence: TGCAGCGTCGCGGTGAACACTGAAGCTTTCTTT.

The chain employs TRBV28 and TRBJ2-3; no firm D call. V lost 3 bases and J lost 2, with 12 bases in between. There are 15 residues in the CDR3. The germline V gene has CDR1 MDHEN and CDR2 SYDVKM. CDR3 sequence reads: CASSFGTSYTDTQYF. Written as DNA, the CDR3 is TGTGCCAGCAGTTTTGGAACCAGTTACACAGATACGCAGTATTTT.

The rearrangement uses TRBV25-1 and TRBJ2-7, with 9 bases matching TRBD1. Germline lookup yields CDR1 MGHDK and CDR2 SYGVNS. The CDR3 consists of 15 residues. V trimming: 4 bases; J trimming: 5 bases; junction bases outside the gene matches: 9. DNA for the CDR3: TGTGCCAGCAGTGTTTTGGGACAGGGTCTCCACGAGCAGTACTTC. Translation gives CASSVLGQGLHEQYF.

The chain joins TRBV7-9 to TRBJ1-5; D is possibly TRBD1 (6 bases). V lost 1 base, J lost 6 bases, and 7 bases lay in between. The CDR3 is 13 residues long. CDR1 is SEHNR and CDR2 is FQNEAQ in the germline V gene (reference sequence). The CDR3 sequence is CASSLGGLQPQHF. The CDR3 DNA reads TGTGCCAGCAGCTTAGGGGGGCTTCAGCCCCAGCATTTT.

The chain carries TRBV6-6 and TRBJ2-1, with D hard to call. The CDR3 sequence is 12 residues long. Trimming removed 2 bases at V and 9 bases at J, with 8 bases between. CDR1 is MNHNY and CDR2 is SVGAGI in the germline V gene (reference sequence). The CDR3 DNA reads TGTGCCAGCAGTTACCGTGGCGGTGAGCAGTTCTTC. Its translation: CASSYRGGEQFF.

This clone is a singleton in its sample. This chain uses TRBV28 with TRBJ1-2; 7 positions agree with TRBD1. Trimming cost V 9 bases and J 4 bases; bases outside gene matches: 5. Germline V gene sequence: CDR1 MDHEN, CDR2 SYDVKM. CDR3 length equals 12 residues. In DNA form, the CDR3 reads TGTGCCAGTCTGGGACAGACCTATGGCTACACCTTC. The encoded protein is CASLGQTYGYTF.

V and J are TRBV5-5 and TRBJ1-2, with 7 bases aligning to TRBD1. The V segment lost 4 bases and the J segment 1 base; nucleotides outside the gene matches: 7. The CDR3 consists of 15 residues. From germline, CDR1 is SGHKS and CDR2 YYEKEE (reference sequence). The CDR3 loop reads CASSTGDRFNYGYTF. Here the CDR3 DNA reads TGTGCCAGCAGCACCGGGGACAGATTTAACTATGGCTACACCTTC. The variable domain in full, completed from reference TRBV5-5 and TRBJ1-2, reads DAGVTQSPTHLIKTRGQQVTLRCSPISGHKSVSWYQQVLGQGPQFIFQYYEKEERGRGNFPDRFSARQFPNYSSELNVNALLLGDSALYLCASSTGDRFNYGYTFGSGTRLTVV.

The gene calls are TRBV11-2 and TRBJ2-7, with D possibly matching TRBD2 (6 bases). Germline values: CDR1 SGHAT, CDR2 FQNNGV. Deletions cut 0 bases from V and 5 bases from J, with 17 bases between. The CDR3 is made up of 16 amino acids. The DNA for the CDR3 is TGTGCCAGCAGCTTAGAGTGGGTCGGGAGACGCGACGAGCAGTACTTC. Protein product: CASSLEWVGRRDEQYF.

CDR3 protein: CASSLTSGIGDTQYF. The CDR3 region has the DNA TGTGCCAGCAGCCTGACTAGCGGGATAGGGGATACGCAGTATTTT. The chain joins TRBV6-5 to TRBJ2-3; TRBD2 agrees at 11 bases. The CDR3 has 15 amino acids. Trimming at V came to 6 bases and at J to 6 bases, leaving 8 bases not matched to a gene. Germline V lookup: CDR1 MNHEY, CDR2 SVGAGI.